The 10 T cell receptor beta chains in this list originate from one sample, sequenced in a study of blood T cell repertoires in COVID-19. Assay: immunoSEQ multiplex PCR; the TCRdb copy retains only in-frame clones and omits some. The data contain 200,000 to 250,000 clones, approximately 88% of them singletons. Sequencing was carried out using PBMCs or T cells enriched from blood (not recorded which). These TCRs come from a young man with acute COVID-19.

CDR3 loop: CASSLGRSPLHF. The DNA of the CDR3 is TGTGCCAGCAGCTTAGGTCGGTCACCCCTCCACTTT. The J gene is TRBJ1-6, the V gene TRBV11-3; D is ambiguous. Trimming took off 1 base at V and 10 bases at J, with 5 bases between the two ends. The CDR3 extends over 12 amino acids. CDR1 SGHNT and CDR2 YENEEA come from the germline V gene.

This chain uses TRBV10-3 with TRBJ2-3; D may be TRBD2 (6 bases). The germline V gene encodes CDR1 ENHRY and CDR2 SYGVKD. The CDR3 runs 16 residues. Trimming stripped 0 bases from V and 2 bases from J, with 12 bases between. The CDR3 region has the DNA TGTGCCATCAGTGAGTCCAGGGAGGTGAACACAGATACGCAGTATTTT. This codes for CAISESREVNTDTQYF.

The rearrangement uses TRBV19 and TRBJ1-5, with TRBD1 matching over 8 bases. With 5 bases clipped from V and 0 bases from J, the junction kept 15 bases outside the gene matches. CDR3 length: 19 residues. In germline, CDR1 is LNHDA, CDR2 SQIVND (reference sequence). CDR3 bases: TGTGCCAGTAGTCCAGTCAGGGGGCCGGGGAAAGATAGCAATCAGCCCCAGCATTTT. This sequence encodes CASSPVRGPGKDSNQPQHF. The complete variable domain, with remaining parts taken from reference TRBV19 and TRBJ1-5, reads DGGITQSPKYLFRKEGQNVTLSCEQNLNHDAMYWYRQDPGQGLRLIYYSQIVNDFQKGDIAEGYSVSREKKESFPLTVTSAQKNPTAFYLCASSPVRGPGKDSNQPQHFGDGTRLSIL.

The chain's CDR3 is CASSITGGANTEAFF. The CDR3 DNA is TGTGCCAGCAGCATTACGGGGGGCGCGAACACTGAAGCTTTCTTT. The chain carries TRBV6-5 and TRBJ1-1; tentative D call: TRBD1 (6 bases). This CDR3 has 15 amino acids. Trimming removed 6 bases at V and 1 base at J, with 15 bases between. CDR1 is MNHEY and CDR2 is SVGAGI in the germline V gene.

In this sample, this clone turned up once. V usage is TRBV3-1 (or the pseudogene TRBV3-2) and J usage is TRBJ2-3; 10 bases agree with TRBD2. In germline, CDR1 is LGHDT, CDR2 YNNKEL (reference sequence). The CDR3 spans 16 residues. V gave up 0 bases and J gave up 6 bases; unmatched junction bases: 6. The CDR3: CASSQDSGRTPDTQYF. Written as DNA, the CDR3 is TGTGCCAGCAGCCAAGATAGCGGGAGGACCCCTGATACGCAGTATTTT.

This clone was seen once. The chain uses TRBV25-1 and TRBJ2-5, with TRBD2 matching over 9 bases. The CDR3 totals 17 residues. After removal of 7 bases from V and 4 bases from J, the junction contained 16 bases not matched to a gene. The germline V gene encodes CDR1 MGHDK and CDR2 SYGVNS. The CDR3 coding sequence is TGTGCCAGCACATATGGCGGGCGGGAGGGCCTTCGAGAGACCCAGTACTTC. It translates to CASTYGGREGLRETQYF.

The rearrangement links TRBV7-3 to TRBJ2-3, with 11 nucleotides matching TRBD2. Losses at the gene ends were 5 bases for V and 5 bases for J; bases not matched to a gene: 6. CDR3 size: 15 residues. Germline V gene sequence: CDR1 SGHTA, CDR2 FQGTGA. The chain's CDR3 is CASSDSGRAGDTQYF. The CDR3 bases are TGTGCCAGCAGCGATAGCGGGAGGGCCGGAGATACGCAGTATTTT.

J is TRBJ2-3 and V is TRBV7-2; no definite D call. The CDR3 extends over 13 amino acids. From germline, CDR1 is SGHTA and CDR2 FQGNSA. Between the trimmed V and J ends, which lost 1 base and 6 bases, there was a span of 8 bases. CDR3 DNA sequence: TGTGCCAGCAGCTTAGGAGTTTCGGATACGCAGTATTTT. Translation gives CASSLGVSDTQYF.

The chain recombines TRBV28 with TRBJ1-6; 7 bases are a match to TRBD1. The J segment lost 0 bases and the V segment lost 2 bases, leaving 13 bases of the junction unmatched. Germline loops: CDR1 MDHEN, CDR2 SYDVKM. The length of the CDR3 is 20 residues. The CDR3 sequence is CASSLTQAQGGFSYNSPLHF. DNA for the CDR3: TGTGCCAGCAGTTTAACTCAGGCCCAGGGGGGATTCTCCTATAATTCACCCCTCCACTTT.

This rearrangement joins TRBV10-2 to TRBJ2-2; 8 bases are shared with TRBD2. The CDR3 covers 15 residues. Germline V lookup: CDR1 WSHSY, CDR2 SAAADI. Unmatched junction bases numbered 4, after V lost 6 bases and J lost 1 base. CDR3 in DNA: TGCGCCAGCAGGGGGACTAGGGAGAACACCGGGGAGCTGTTTTTT. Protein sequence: CASRGTRENTGELFF.